This TCR beta chain stems from a study of identical twins. Study results and limitations: Within twin pairs, the out-of-frame alpha sequences they shared showed excess low generation probability. The presence of invariant MAIT and iNKT cells could partly confound analyses of zero-insertion sequences.

Germline V gives CDR1 LGHNA, CDR2 YNFKEQ. The length of the CDR3 is 16 residues. V was trimmed by 0 bases and J by 4 bases, leaving 14 bases between them. This clonotype was seen more than once but under ten times. Its antigen is unknown. TCRdb re-derived calls from the 5' RACE reads in MiXCR, one entry per CDR3 protein. The sample yields 250,000 to 350,000 distinct CDR3 sequences, under 9.5% seen once. Another study also made use of these data, one on yellow fever vaccine responses in identical twins.

The TCR sequence derives from a woman under 30 in good health. The sequencing sample was made of memory (CD45RO+) T cells sorted from blood. The genes are TRBV4-2 and TRBJ2-3; D might be TRBD1 or TRBD2, each matching 7 bases. This chain's CDR3 is CASSQDQGGGPDTQYF. The CDR3 DNA reads as TGTGCCAGCAGCCAAGATCAGGGAGGGGGCCCAGATACGCAGTATTTT.